Following are 2 T cell receptor beta chains from one sample sequenced in a study of PD-L1 blockade in urothelial cancer (dated by TCRdb to about 2017). The library was built by means of the immunoSEQ multiplex PCR assay. In TCRdb, the immuneACCESS table is reduced to in-frame sequences with V and J assigned. These tables do not hold every clone; where another copy was compared, an unresolved V gene accounts for under half, and the others remain unexplained. Counted in this sample were approximately 52,000 clones; approximately 81% of them appeared once. Roughly 4% of the sample is held by the ten biggest clonotypes. In the paper's terms, the time point label means: pretreatment peripheral blood. Here the sequenced sample was PBMCs, taken around atezolizumab (anti-PD-L1) treatment. Receptor source: a man between 65 and 80 years old with urothelial cancer.

This chain uses TRBV12-5 with TRBJ1-5; D is possibly TRBD1 (5 bases). The V end lost 0 bases, the J end lost 4 bases, and 13 bases lay between the germline ends. The CDR3 totals 16 residues. Germline V lookup: CDR1 LGHNT, CDR2 FRNRAP. This CDR3 is CASGLVHGRANQPQHF. The CDR3 coding sequence is TGTGCTAGTGGTTTGGTACACGGCAGGGCGAATCAGCCCCAGCATTTT. Full variable domain (missing parts from reference TRBV12-5 and TRBJ1-5): DARVTQTPRHKVTEMGQEVTMRCQPILGHNTVFWYRQTMMQGLELLAYFRNRAPLDDSGMPKDRFSAEMPDATLATLKIQPSEPRDSAVYFCASGLVHGRANQPQHFGDGTRLSIL.

The chain employs TRBV9 and TRBJ2-6, with D perhaps TRBD1 (6 bases). Trimming stripped 4 bases from V and 1 base from J, with 15 bases between. Germline V gene sequence: CDR1 SGDLS, CDR2 YYNGEE. This CDR3 is built from 17 residues. This CDR3 reads CASSPRQVPSGANVLTF. The CDR3 DNA reads as TGTGCCAGCAGCCCACGACAGGTTCCATCTGGGGCCAACGTCCTGACTTTC.